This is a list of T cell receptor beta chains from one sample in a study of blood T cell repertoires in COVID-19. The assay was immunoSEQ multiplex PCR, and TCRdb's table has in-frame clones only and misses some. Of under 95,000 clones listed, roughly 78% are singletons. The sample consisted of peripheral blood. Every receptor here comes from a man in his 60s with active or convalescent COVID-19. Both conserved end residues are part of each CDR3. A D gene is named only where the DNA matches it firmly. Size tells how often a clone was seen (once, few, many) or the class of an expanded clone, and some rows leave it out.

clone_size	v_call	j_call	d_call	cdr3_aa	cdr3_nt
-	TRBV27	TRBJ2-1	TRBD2	CASSRWTSGGYNEQFF	TGTGCCAGCAGTCGGTGGACTAGCGGGGGCTACAATGAGCAGTTCTTC
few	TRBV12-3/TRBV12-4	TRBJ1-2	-	CASSFGRRGYTF	TGTGCCAGCAGTTTCGGTCGGCGGGGCTACACCTTC
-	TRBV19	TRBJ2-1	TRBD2	CASSISLAGGHNEQFF	TGTGCCAGTAGTATATCACTAGCGGGGGGGCATAATGAGCAGTTCTTC
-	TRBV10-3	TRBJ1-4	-	CAISERTGVDEKLFF	TGTGCCATCAGTGAAAGGACGGGGGTTGATGAAAAACTGTTTTTT
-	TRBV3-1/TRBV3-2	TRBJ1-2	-	CASSHQIQGYYGYTF	TGTGCCAGCAGCCACCAAATACAGGGTTACTATGGCTACACCTTC
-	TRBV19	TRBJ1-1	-	CASRRQDPNTEAFF	TGTGCCAGTAGGCGACAGGACCCGAACACTGAAGCTTTCTTT
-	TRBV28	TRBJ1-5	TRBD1	CASRPGAGGPNNQPQHF	TGTGCCAGCAGACCCGGGGCAGGGGGCCCCAACAATCAGCCCCAGCATTTT
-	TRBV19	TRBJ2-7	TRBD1	CASRNRGRGEEQYF	TGTGCCAGTAGGAACAGGGGGCGAGGAGAGGAGCAGTACTTC
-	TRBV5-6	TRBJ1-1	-	CASSQTGVWTEAFF	TGTGCCAGCAGCCAGACAGGAGTTTGGACTGAAGCTTTCTTT
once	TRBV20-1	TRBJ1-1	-	CSARDRVQAFF	TGCAGTGCTAGAGATCGGGTGCAAGCTTTCTTT
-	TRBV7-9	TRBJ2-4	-	CASSLAGRGVNIQYF	TGTGCCAGCAGCTTAGCAGGCAGGGGGGTAAACATTCAGTACTTC
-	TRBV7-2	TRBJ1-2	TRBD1	CASSPRQGAAYGYTF	TGTGCCAGCAGCCCCCGCCAGGGGGCGGCTTATGGCTACACCTTC
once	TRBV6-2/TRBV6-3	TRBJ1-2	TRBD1	CASSSSTYRGGHYGYTF	TGTGCCAGCAGTTCTTCCACCTACAGGGGAGGCCACTATGGCTACACCTTC
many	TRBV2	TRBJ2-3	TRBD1	CASKNRGLDTQYF	TGTGCCAGCAAGAACAGGGGATTAGATACGCAGTATTTT
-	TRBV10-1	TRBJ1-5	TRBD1	CASSEPGTDRYSNQPQHF	TGCGCCAGCAGTGAGCCCGGGACAGATAGATATAGCAATCAGCCCCAGCATTTT
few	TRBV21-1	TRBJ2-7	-	CASSTGPATYEQYF	TGTGCCAGCAGCACAGGTCCGGCGACCTACGAGCAGTACTTC
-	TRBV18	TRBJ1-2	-	CASSPSQTGPYGYTF	TGTGCCAGCTCACCTTCCCAGACAGGCCCCTATGGCTACACCTTC
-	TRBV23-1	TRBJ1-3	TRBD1	CASSQPPGTVSGNTIYF	TGCGCCAGCAGTCAACCTCCTGGGACAGTCTCTGGAAACACCATATATTTT
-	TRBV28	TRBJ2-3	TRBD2	CASRRRTSGGARTDTQYF	TGTGCCAGCAGACGGAGGACTAGCGGGGGGGCTAGGACAGATACGCAGTATTTT
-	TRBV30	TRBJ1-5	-	CAWSAQVRQPQHF	TGTGCCTGGAGTGCCCAGGTGCGTCAGCCCCAGCATTTT
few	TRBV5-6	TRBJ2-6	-	CASSLGRTQVSGANVLTF	TGTGCCAGCAGCTTGGGAAGGACACAAGTTTCTGGGGCCAACGTCCTGACTTTC
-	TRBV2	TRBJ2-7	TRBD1	CASSEARTGSYEQYF	TGTGCCAGCAGTGAAGCCCGGACAGGATCCTACGAGCAGTACTTC